The source of this T cell receptor beta chain is a study of beta chain features in type 1 diabetes. Background on the study: Patients and healthy donors were similar in age, gender and cell yields. Findings and limits, study-wide: Naive, central memory and regulatory TCRB repertoires appeared more similar among patients than healthy donors. In type 1 diabetes patients, VDJ junctions had fewer insertions; deletions at these junctions were more frequent. Moderately but significantly shorter TCRB CDR3s were found in Type 1 diabetes patients in all four CD4+ subsets.

Trimming removed 4 bases at V and 7 bases at J, with 11 bases between. CDR3 length: 13 amino acids. Germline V gene sequence: CDR1 SNHLY, CDR2 FYNNEI. A word on this clone: No antigen is known for it.

A sort by CD45RO/CCR7/CD25/CD127/CD95/CD27 yielded CD4+ naive, central memory, regulatory and stem cell-like memory cells. Every bit of the isolated RNA underwent reverse transcription, so sequencing read expressed TCRB transcripts. The repertoire was sequenced with immunoSEQ multiplex PCR; TCRdb's copy has only in-frame clones and lacks some. The table includes about 640,000 clones, roughly an eighth detected once. The chain employs TRBV2 and TRBJ2-1; the D gene is possibly TRBD1 (5 bases). Source material: naive CD4+ T cells from blood. The TCR was taken from a man aged 25-45 years with type 1 diabetes. CDR3 nucleotide sequence: TGTGCCAGCAGTGGTGGCGGACATAATGAGCAGTTCTTC. Its protein is CASSGGGHNEQFF. Full variable domain (missing parts from reference TRBV2 and TRBJ2-1): EPEVTQTPSHQVTQMGQEVILRCVPISNHLYFYWYRQILGQKVEFLVSFYNNEISEKSEIFDDQFSVERPDGSNFTLKIRSTKLEDSAMYFCASSGGGHNEQFFGPGTRLTVL.